Each of the 6 T cell receptor beta chains below was sequenced from the same sample in a study of somatic mutations in cytotoxic T cells in rheumatoid arthritis. Method: immunoSEQ multiplex PCR; TCRdb's copy keeps in-frame clones and lacks some. The table shows more than 13,000 clones, with more than 65% occurring only once. The sequenced sample was CD8+ T cells sorted from blood. These receptor sequences come from an adult with rheumatoid arthritis.

For the CDR3, the DNA is TGCGCCAGCAGCCAAGAAGCGCCGGGGGGCTACAATGAGCAGTTCTTC. Protein product: CASSQEAPGGYNEQFF. The chain carries TRBV4-3 and TRBJ2-1; 7 bases are a match to TRBD2. The CDR3 totals 16 residues. Germline CDR1 reads LGHNA; CDR2 reads YSLEER. Losses at the gene ends were 0 bases for V and 3 bases for J; bases not matched to a gene: 5.

This chain uses TRBV6-5 with TRBJ2-3; D remains unclear. V was cut by 2 bases and J by 3 bases, with 6 bases left in between. The V gene's germline CDR1 is MNHEY and CDR2 SVGAGI. This CDR3 comprises 13 residues. The CDR3 nucleotides are TGTGCCAGCAGTTACGTGGAGACAGATACGCAGTATTTT. The encoded protein is CASSYVETDTQYF.

The rearrangement uses TRBV29-1 and TRBJ2-7; TRBD1 or TRBD2 may be the D gene (6 bases each). V was shortened by 6 bases and J by 0 bases, with 12 bases between the two germline ends. The germline CDR1 and CDR2 sequences are SQVTM and ANQGSEA. This CDR3 contains 13 residues. The CDR3: CSVKGGRSYEQYF. In nucleotides, the CDR3 is TGCAGCGTGAAGGGGGGTCGCTCCTACGAGCAGTACTTC.

The rearrangement links TRBV5-6 to TRBJ2-5, with D possibly TRBD2 on 7 matching bases. CDR1 and CDR2 (germline): SGHDT, YYEEEE. V gave up 1 base and J gave up 6 bases, with 10 bases separating them. This CDR3 has 13 amino acids. DNA of the CDR3: TGTGCCAGCAGCTTGTGGGGGGGGCAGACCCAGTACTTC. The encoded protein is CASSLWGGQTQYF.

The chain joins TRBV28 to TRBJ1-4; TRBD1 might be the D (5 bases). V was clipped by 4 bases and J by 8 bases, with 14 bases between them. CDR1 and CDR2 (germline): MDHEN, SYDVKM. The CDR3 runs to 14 residues. In nucleotides, the CDR3 is TGTGCCAGCAGTTGGGACGGCTCTCGAGAAAAACTGTTTTTT. This gives the protein CASSWDGSREKLFF. The full variable domain, its missing parts supplied by reference TRBV28 and TRBJ1-4, is DVKVTQSSRYLVKRTGEKVFLECVQDMDHENMFWYRQDPGLGLRLIYFSYDVKMKEKGDIPEGYSVSREKKERFSLILESASTNQTSMYLCASSWDGSREKLFFGSGTQLSVL.

This chain links TRBV30 with TRBJ2-1; D tentatively reads TRBD1 or TRBD2 (5 bases each). Germline V gene data show CDR1 as GTSNPN and CDR2 as SVGIG (reference sequence). The CDR3 totals 12 residues. Trimming left V 2 bases short and J 9 bases short, with 11 bases between. This chain's CDR3 is CAWSLGAGEQFF. The CDR3, as DNA: TGTGCCTGGAGTCTCGGGGCCGGTGAGCAGTTCTTC.